The rows below give T cell receptor beta chains drawn from one sample of a study of early T cells in non-severe SARS-CoV-2 infection. One entry per CDR3 protein results from TCRdb running MiXCR on the 5' RACE reads. The table has about 22,000 distinct CDR3 sequences, approximately 5% seen once. The specimen was whole blood. The receptors stem from an adult who was a healthcare worker with PCR-confirmed SARS-CoV-2 infection or an uninfected control (not recorded which). Both conserved end residues are part of each CDR3. A D gene is named only where the DNA matches it firmly.

v_call	j_call	cdr3_length	d_call	cdr3_aa
TRBV6-5	TRBJ2-7	14	TRBD1	CASRPGGLTYEQYF
TRBV28	TRBJ2-7	19	.	CASSSVLSSAGDFNYEQYF
TRBV12-3/TRBV12-4	TRBJ2-1	15	.	CASRRQSSGTIEQFF
TRBV6-5	TRBJ1-1	13	.	CASSYNPESEAFF
TRBV5-1	TRBJ1-2	13	.	CASSLDKLYGYTF
TRBV9	TRBJ2-3	14	.	CASSVGGETDTQYF
TRBV20-1	TRBJ2-1	15	TRBD2	CSAAESGGPYNEQFF
TRBV29-1	TRBJ1-5	12	.	CSVRDGNQPQHF
TRBV4-2	TRBJ1-2	11	.	CASSQAGGYTF
TRBV9	TRBJ2-3	14	.	CASSLGGGTDTQYF
TRBV6-6	TRBJ2-7	14	.	CASSSLRPAGEQYF
TRBV9	TRBJ2-3	14	.	CASSPQPFTDTQYF
TRBV5-5	TRBJ2-3	10	.	CASSFDTQYF
TRBV18	TRBJ2-5	13	.	CASSPAGFGTQYF
TRBV5-1	TRBJ2-7	14	.	CASSLVGGSYEQYF
TRBV7-2	TRBJ1-2	14	TRBD1	CASNFPDRGHGYTF
TRBV20-1	TRBJ2-7	12	TRBD2	CSAAGGGYEQYF
TRBV19	TRBJ1-5	16	TRBD1	CASSARQGMRNQPQHF
TRBV11-2	TRBJ2-2	14	.	CASSLTVNTGELFF
TRBV4-2	TRBJ2-1	16	TRBD2	CASSSSSGGAYNEQFF
TRBV7-9	TRBJ1-2	15	TRBD1	CASSYGPGGIYGYTF
TRBV20-1	TRBJ2-7	13	.	CSASSDVTYEQYF
TRBV18	TRBJ2-1	15	.	CASSPLTEPYNEQFF
TRBV7-2	TRBJ2-5	14	.	CASSQYRGQETQYF
TRBV7-6	TRBJ2-2	15	TRBD1	CASSTPRGRTGELFF
TRBV27	TRBJ1-5	14	.	CASSESHSNQPQHF
TRBV5-1	TRBJ2-5	15	TRBD2	CASSELAGGQETQYF
TRBV5-1	TRBJ2-1	13	.	CASSGLSYNEQFF
TRBV7-2	TRBJ2-2	14	.	CASSLVAYTGELFF